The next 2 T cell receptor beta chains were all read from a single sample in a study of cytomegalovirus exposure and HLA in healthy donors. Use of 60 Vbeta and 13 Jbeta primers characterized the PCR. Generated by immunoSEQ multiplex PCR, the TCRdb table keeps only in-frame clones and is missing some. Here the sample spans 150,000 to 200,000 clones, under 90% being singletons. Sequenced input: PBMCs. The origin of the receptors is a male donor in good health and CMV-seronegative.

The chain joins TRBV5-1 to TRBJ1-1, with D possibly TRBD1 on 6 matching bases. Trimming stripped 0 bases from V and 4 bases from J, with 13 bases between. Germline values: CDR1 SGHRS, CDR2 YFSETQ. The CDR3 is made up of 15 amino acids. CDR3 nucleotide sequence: TGCGCCAGCAGCTTGGGGGGGGGCTTGGGCACTGAAGCTTTCTTT. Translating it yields CASSLGGGLGTEAFF.

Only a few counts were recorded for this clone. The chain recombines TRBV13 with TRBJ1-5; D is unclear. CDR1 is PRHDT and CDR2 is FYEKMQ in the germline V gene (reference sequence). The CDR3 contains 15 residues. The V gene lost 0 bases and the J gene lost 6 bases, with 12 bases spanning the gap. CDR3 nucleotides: TGTGCCAGCAGCTTAGGTTGGCAAACACCTCAGCCCCAGCATTTT. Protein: CASSLGWQTPQPQHF.